Shown below are 14 T cell receptor beta chains from a single sample sequenced in a study of T cell responses to AZD1222 COVID-19 vaccine. This table comes from immunoSEQ multiplex PCR, and its TCRdb copy is limited to in-frame clones, with some not included. The table lists 100,000 to 150,000 clones, around 87% of them singletons, with around 9.3% in the top ten. The starting material was peripheral blood, obtained on day 0 of AZD1222 vaccination. The receptor source for this set is an adult in good health.

This chain links TRBV19 with TRBJ1-5; D is unresolved. CDR3 length: 15 amino acids. CDR1 is LNHDA and CDR2 is SQIVND in the germline V gene (reference sequence). The V end was cut by 4 bases, the J end by 3 bases, with 13 bases between. This chain's CDR3 is CASSTPDSLNQPQHF. The CDR3 DNA reads TGTGCCAGTAGTACCCCGGATAGCCTCAATCAGCCCCAGCATTTT.

The chain has TRBV4-3 and TRBJ1-3; D unclear. V lost 4 bases to trimming and J lost 0 bases, with 10 bases between them. This CDR3 is built from 15 residues. Germline assignment: CDR1 LGHNA and CDR2 YSLEER. The DNA for the CDR3 is TGCGCCAGCAGCCTTTCGATGAGCTCTGGAAACACCATATATTTT. Translation gives CASSLSMSSGNTIYF.

This chain connects TRBV19 to TRBJ1-5; D unclear. The CDR3 contains 15 residues. The V and J ends lost 1 base and 3 bases respectively, with 10 bases between them. Germline V gene sequence: CDR1 LNHDA, CDR2 SQIVND (reference sequence). The CDR3 reads CASSIGGGLNQPQHF. The CDR3, as DNA: TGTGCCAGTAGTATAGGCGGTGGGCTCAATCAGCCCCAGCATTTT.

The chain carries TRBV7-2 and TRBJ1-2; D not certain. Germline V gene sequence: CDR1 SGHTA, CDR2 FQGNSA. This CDR3 has 12 residues. Trimming took 1 base from V and 5 from J, leaving 5 bases between them. CDR3 amino acids: CASSLGRYGYTF. The CDR3 region has the DNA TGTGCCAGCAGCTTAGGGCGATATGGCTACACCTTC.

V is TRBV3-1 (or the pseudogene TRBV3-2) and J is TRBJ2-7, with D perhaps matching TRBD1 (6 bases). V was pared by 6 bases and J by 3 bases, with 15 bases between. This CDR3 comprises 14 residues. Germline CDR1 is LGHDT and CDR2 is YNNKEL (reference sequence). Written as DNA, the CDR3 is TGTGCCAGCAGGGGGGCCGGGGCGTACTACGAGCAGTACTTC. Translation gives CASRGAGAYYEQYF.

The chain recombines TRBV27 with TRBJ2-7; 13 nucleotides align to TRBD2. V lost 5 bases and J lost 3; bases outside the gene matches: 10. The germline V gene encodes CDR1 MNHEY and CDR2 SMNVEV (reference sequence). The CDR3 has 17 amino acids. The CDR3 DNA reads as TGTGCCAGCAGTCCCCGGACTAGCGGGGGAATCATCTACGAGCAGTACTTC. It yields the protein CASSPRTSGGIIYEQYF.

The chain combines TRBV10-2 with TRBJ2-5; D is perhaps TRBD1 (6 bases). Trimming pared 5 bases from V and 2 bases from J, leaving 9 bases between. From germline, CDR1 is WSHSY and CDR2 SAAADI. This CDR3 contains 13 residues. For the CDR3, the DNA is TGCGCCAGCAGTCAGACAGGTCAAGAGACCCAGTACTTC. It is translated as CASSQTGQETQYF.

The V and J genes are TRBV27 and TRBJ1-1, with a possible D match to TRBD1 (5 bases). V lost 3 bases and J 0 bases, leaving 11 bases between the germline ends. The germline gives CDR1 MNHEY, CDR2 SMNVEV (reference sequence). This CDR3 comprises 15 residues. CDR3 sequence: CASSFLGPLNTEAFF. The CDR3 coding sequence is TGTGCCAGCAGTTTCTTGGGACCGCTGAACACTGAAGCTTTCTTT.

The V gene is TRBV27, the J gene TRBJ1-6; possible D gene TRBD1, 5 bases. CDR3 length: 17 amino acids. V dropped 6 bases and J dropped 8 bases, with 23 bases sitting between them. Germline CDR1 and CDR2: MNHEY and SMNVEV (reference sequence). The CDR3 reads CASSLFGTRQGDSPLHF. The CDR3, as DNA: TGTGCCAGCAGCCTTTTCGGTACAAGGCAGGGCGATTCACCCCTCCACTTT.

DNA of the CDR3: TGTGCCAGCAGTAATACAAGGAACACTGAAGCTTTCTTT. Translated: CASSNTRNTEAFF. V and J are TRBV6-5 and TRBJ1-1; D gene ambiguous. The V gene's germline CDR1 is MNHEY and CDR2 SVGAGI. The CDR3 is made up of 13 amino acids. V was shortened by 5 bases and J by 1 base, with 8 bases between the two germline ends.

The chain links TRBV27 to TRBJ1-4; TRBD1 agrees at 9 bases. This CDR3 spans 15 amino acids. The trim removed 6 bases at V and 5 bases at J, leaving 7 bases unmatched. Per the germline V gene, CDR1 is MNHEY and CDR2 is SMNVEV (reference sequence). For the CDR3, the DNA is TGTGCCAGCAGCTCCGCCGGGACAGGGAATGAAAAACTGTTTTTT. It yields the protein CASSSAGTGNEKLFF.

The chain has TRBV7-9 and TRBJ1-1, with 9 bases lining up with TRBD1. Looked up from germline, CDR1 is SEHNR and CDR2 is FQNEAQ (reference sequence). The V and J ends lost 2 bases and 0 bases, in that order; junction bases with no gene match: 1. The CDR3 covers 15 residues. This CDR3 is CASSLWTGVNTEAFF. The CDR3 region has the DNA TGTGCCAGCAGCTTATGGACAGGGGTGAACACTGAAGCTTTCTTT.

The V call is TRBV7-2, the J call TRBJ2-3; D is unclear. Trimming took off 4 bases at V and 3 bases at J, with 8 bases between the two ends. The CDR3 covers 13 residues. Germline V CDR1 and CDR2: SGHTA, FQGNSA. CDR3 loop: CASSYVGTDTQYF. Here the CDR3 DNA reads TGTGCCAGCAGCTACGTGGGGACAGATACGCAGTATTTT.

This clone was recorded once. This sequence joins TRBV5-1 and TRBJ2-2, with TRBD2 matching 11 bases. Germline CDR1 reads SGHRS; CDR2 reads YFSETQ. The CDR3 is 16 amino acids. V dropped 0 bases and J dropped 6; count of bases not matched to a gene: 4. The CDR3 DNA reads as TGCGCCAGCAGCTTGGTTAGCGGGAGGGCCGCCGGGGAGCTGTTTTTT. It codes for CASSLVSGRAAGELFF. Filled out from reference TRBV5-1 and TRBJ2-2, the complete variable domain reads KAGVTQTPRYLIKTRGQQVTLSCSPISGHRSVSWYQQTPGQGLQFLFEYFSETQRNKGNFPGRFSGRQFSNSRSEMNVSTLELGDSALYLCASSLVSGRAAGELFFGEGSRLTVL.